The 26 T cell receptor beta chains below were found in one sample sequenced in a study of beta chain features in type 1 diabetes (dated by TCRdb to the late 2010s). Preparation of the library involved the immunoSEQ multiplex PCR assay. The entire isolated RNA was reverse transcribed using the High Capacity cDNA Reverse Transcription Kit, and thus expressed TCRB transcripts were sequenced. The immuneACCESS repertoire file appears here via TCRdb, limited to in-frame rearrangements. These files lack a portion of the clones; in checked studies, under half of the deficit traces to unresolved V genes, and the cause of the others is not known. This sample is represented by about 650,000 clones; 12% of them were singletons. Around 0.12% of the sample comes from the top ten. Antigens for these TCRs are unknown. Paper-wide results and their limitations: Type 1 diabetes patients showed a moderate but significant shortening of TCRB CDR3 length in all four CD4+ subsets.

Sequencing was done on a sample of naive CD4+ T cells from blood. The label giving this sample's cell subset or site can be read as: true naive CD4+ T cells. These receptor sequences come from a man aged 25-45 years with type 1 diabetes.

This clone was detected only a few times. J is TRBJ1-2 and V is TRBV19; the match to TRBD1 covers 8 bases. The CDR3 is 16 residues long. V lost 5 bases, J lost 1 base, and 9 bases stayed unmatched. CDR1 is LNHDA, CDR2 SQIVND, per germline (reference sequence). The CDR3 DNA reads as TGTGCCAGTAGTGGACAGGGCACAAACCTTAACTATGGCTACACCTTC. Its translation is CASSGQGTNLNYGYTF.

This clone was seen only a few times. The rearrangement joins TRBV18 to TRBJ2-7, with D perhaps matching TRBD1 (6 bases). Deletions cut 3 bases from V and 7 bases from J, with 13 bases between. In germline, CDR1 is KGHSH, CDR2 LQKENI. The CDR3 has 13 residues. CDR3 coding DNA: TGTGCCAGCTCACCGTCAGGGGTTCCAGAGCAGTACTTC. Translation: CASSPSGVPEQYF.

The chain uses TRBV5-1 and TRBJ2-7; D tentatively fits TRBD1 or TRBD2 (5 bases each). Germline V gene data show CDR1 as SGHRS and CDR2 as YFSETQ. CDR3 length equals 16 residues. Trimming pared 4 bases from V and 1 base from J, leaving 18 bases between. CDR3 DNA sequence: TGCGCCAGCAGCCCAAGCCCCGGGACGGAGTCCTACGAGCAGTACTTC. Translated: CASSPSPGTESYEQYF.

In DNA, the CDR3 is TGTGCCAGCAGCCCGGGACAGGAGAACACTGAAGCTTTCTTT. Translation: CASSPGQENTEAFF. The gene calls are TRBV7-9 and TRBJ1-1; TRBD1 agrees at 8 bases. The CDR3 loop spans 14 amino acids. Germline V gene data show CDR1 as SEHNR and CDR2 as FQNEAQ (reference sequence). V was pared by 5 bases and J by 1 base, with 3 bases of the junction left unmatched.

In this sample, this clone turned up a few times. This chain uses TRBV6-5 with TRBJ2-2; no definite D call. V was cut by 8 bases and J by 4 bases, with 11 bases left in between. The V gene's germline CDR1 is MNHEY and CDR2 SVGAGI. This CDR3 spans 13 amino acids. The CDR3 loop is CASLRSGTGELFF. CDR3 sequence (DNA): TGTGCCAGCTTACGTTCGGGCACCGGGGAGCTGTTTTTT.

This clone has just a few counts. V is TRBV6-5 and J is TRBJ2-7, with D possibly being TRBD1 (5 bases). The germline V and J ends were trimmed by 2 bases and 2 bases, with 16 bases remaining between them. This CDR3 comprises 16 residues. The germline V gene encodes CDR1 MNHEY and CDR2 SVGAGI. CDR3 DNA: TGTGCCAGCAGTTACACTCTTGGACAAGCCGCCTACGAGCAGTACTTC. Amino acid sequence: CASSYTLGQAAYEQYF.

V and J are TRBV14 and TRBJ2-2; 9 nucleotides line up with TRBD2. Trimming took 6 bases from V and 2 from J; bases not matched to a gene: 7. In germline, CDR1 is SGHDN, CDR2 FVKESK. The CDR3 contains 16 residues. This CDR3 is CASSRGLAGNTGELFF. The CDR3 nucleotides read TGTGCCAGCAGTCGGGGGCTAGCGGGAAACACCGGGGAGCTGTTTTTT.

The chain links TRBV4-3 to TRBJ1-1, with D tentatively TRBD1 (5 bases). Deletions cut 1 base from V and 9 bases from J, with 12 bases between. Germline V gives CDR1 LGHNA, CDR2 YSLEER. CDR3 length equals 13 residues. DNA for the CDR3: TGCGCCAGCAGCCAAGGGGAAGACAGCAAAGCTTTCTTT. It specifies CASSQGEDSKAFF.

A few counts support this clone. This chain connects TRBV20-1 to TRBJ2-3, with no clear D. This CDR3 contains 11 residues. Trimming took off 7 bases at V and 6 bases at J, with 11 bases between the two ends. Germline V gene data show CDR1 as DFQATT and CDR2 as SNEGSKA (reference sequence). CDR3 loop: CSGSLGDTQYF. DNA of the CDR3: TGCAGTGGTTCACTTGGTGATACGCAGTATTTT.

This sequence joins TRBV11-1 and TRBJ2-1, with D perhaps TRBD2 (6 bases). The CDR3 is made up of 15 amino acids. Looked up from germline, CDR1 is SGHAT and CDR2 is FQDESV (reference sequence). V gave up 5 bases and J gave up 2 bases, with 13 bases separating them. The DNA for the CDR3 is TGTGCCAGCAGCCCGCGGGGTGGGGCCTACAATGAGCAGTTCTTC. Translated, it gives CASSPRGGAYNEQFF.

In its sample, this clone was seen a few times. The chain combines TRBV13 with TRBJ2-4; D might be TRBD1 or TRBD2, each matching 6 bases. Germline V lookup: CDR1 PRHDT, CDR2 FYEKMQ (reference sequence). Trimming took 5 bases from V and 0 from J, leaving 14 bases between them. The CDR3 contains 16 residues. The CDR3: CASSRGTNLAKNIQYF. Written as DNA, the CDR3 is TGTGCCAGCAGCCGCGGGACAAACCTAGCCAAAAACATTCAGTACTTC.

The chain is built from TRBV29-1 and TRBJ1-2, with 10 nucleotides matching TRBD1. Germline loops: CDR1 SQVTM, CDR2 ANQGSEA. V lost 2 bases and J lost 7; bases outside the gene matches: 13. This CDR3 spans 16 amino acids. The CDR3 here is CSVEKGTGAILSGYTF. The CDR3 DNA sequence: TGCAGCGTTGAAAAAGGGACAGGGGCGATTTTAAGTGGCTACACCTTC.

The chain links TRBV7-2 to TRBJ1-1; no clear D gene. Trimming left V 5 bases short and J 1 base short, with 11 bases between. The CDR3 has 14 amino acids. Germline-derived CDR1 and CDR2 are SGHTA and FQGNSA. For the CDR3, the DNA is TGTGCCAGCAGCCCTAGCCACGGGAACACTGAAGCTTTCTTT. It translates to CASSPSHGNTEAFF. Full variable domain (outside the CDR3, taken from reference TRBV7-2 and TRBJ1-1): GAGVSQSPSNKVTEKGKDVELRCDPISGHTALYWYRQSLGQGLEFLIYFQGNSAPDKSGLPSDRFSAERTGGSVSTLTIQRTQQEDSAVYLCASSPSHGNTEAFFGQGTRLTVV.

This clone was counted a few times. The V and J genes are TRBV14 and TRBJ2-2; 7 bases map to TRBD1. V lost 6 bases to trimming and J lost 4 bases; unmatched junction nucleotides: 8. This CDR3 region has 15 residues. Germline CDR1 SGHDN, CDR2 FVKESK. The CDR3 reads CASSRSQGPTGELFF. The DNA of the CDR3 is TGTGCCAGCAGTCGGTCACAGGGGCCCACCGGGGAGCTGTTTTTT.

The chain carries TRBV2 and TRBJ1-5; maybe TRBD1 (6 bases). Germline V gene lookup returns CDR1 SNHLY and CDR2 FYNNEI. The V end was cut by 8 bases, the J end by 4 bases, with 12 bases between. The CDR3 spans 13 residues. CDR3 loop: CASGDRGNQPQHF. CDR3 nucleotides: TGTGCCAGCGGGGATAGGGGGAATCAGCCCCAGCATTTT. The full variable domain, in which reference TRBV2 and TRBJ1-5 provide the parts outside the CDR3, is EPEVTQTPSHQVTQMGQEVILRCVPISNHLYFYWYRQILGQKVEFLVSFYNNEISEKSEIFDDQFSVERPDGSNFTLKIRSTKLEDSAMYFCASGDRGNQPQHFGDGTRLSIL.

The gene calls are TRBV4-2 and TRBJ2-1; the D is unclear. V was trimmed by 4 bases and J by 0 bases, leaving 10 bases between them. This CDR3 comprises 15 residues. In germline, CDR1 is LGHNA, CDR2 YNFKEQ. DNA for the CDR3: TGTGCCAGCAGCCCTTTAGACTCCTCCTACAATGAGCAGTTCTTC. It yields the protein CASSPLDSSYNEQFF.

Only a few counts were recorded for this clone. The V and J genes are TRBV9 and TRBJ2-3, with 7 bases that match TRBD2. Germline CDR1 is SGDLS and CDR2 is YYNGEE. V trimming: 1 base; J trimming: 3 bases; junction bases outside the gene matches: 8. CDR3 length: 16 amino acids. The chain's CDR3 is CASSVTAGVPTDTQYF. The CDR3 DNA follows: TGTGCCAGCAGCGTAACCGCGGGGGTTCCAACAGATACGCAGTATTTT.

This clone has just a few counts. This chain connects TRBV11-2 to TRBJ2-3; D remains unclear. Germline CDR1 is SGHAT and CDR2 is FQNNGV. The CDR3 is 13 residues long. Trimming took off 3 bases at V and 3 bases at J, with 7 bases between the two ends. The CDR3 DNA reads TGTGCCAGCAGCTTTCGGAGAACAGATACGCAGTATTTT. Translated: CASSFRRTDTQYF. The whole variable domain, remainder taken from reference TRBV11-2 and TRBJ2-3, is EAGVAQSPRYKIIEKRQSVAFWCNPISGHATLYWYQQILGQGPKLLIQFQNNGVVDDSQLPKDRFSAERLKGVDSTLKIQPAKLEDSAVYLCASSFRRTDTQYFGPGTRLTVL.

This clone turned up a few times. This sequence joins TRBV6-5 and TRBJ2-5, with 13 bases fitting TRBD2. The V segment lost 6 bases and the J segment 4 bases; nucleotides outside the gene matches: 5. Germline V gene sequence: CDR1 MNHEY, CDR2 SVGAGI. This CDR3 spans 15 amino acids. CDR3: CASRLAGGPGETQYF. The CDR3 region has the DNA TGTGCCAGCAGACTAGCGGGGGGGCCCGGAGAGACCCAGTACTTC.

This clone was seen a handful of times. DNA of the CDR3: TGCAGCGCCGTGGGACCTTTAGCGAACACCGGGGAGCTGTTTTTT. The encoded protein is CSAVGPLANTGELFF. The chain couples TRBV29-1 to TRBJ2-2; D might be TRBD1 or TRBD2, each matching 5 bases. The germline V and J ends were trimmed by 7 bases and 0 bases, with 15 bases remaining between them. The CDR3 covers 15 residues. CDR1 is SQVTM, CDR2 ANQGSEA, per germline.

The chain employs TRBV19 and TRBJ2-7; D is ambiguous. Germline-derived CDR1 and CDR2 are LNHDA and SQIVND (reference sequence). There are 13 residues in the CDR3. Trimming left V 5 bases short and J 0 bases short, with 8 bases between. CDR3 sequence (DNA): TGTGCCAGTAGTTGGTACGACTCCTACGAGCAGTACTTC. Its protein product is CASSWYDSYEQYF.

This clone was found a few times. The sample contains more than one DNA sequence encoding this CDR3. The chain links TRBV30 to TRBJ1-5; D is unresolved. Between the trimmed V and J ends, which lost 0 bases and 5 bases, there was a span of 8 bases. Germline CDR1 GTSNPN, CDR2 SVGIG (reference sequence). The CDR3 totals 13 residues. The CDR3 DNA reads TGTGCCTGGAGTGTACGAGCGGATCAGCCCCAGCATTTT. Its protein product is CAWSVRADQPQHF. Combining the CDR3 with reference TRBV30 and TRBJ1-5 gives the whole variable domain SQTIHQWPATLVQPVGSPLSLECTVEGTSNPNLYWYRQAAGRGLQLLFYSVGIGQISSEVPQNLSASRPQDRQFILSSKKLLLSDSGFYLCAWSVRADQPQHFGDGTRLSIL.

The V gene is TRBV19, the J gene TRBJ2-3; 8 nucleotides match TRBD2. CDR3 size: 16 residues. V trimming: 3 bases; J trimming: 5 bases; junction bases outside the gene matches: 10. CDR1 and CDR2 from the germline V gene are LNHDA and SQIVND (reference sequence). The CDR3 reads CASSIGGAGEGDTQYF. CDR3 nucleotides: TGTGCCAGTAGTATCGGCGGAGCGGGGGAAGGAGATACGCAGTATTTT.

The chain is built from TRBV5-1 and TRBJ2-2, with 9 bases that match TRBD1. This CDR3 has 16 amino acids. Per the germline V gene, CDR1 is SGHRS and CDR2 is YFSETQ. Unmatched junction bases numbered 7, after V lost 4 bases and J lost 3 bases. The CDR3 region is CASSPTGGADTGELFF. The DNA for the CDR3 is TGCGCCAGCAGCCCAACAGGGGGCGCGGACACCGGGGAGCTGTTTTTT.

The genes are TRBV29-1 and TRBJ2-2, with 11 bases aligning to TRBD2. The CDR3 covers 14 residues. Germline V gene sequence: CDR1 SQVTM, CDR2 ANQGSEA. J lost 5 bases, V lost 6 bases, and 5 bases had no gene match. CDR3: CSVTGTSGTGELFF. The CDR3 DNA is TGCAGCGTCACCGGGACTAGCGGTACCGGGGAGCTGTTTTTT.

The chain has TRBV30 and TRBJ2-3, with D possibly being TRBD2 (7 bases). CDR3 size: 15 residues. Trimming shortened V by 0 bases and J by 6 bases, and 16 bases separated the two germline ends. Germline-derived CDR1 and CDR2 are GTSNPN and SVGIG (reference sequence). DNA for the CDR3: TGTGCCTGGAGTGTACAGGTGGGGGGGCCGGATACGCAGTATTTT. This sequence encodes CAWSVQVGGPDTQYF.